The clone carrying this T cell receptor beta chain was picked up one time. Clones were sequenced by immunoSEQ multiplex PCR, and TCRdb holds only the in-frame ones, with some missing. The repertoire includes around 68,000 clones, about 97% of them detected once, and about 0.28% sits in the top ten. This entry comes from a study of technical replicates of blood from a few donors. The V end was cut by 8 bases, the J end by 6 bases, with 13 bases between. The CDR3 runs to 13 residues. Germline V gives CDR1 SGHTA, CDR2 FQGNSA. The TCR comes from a human donor in good health. What was sequenced was T cells isolated from PBMCs. This chain uses TRBV7-2 with TRBJ2-2; weak D call: TRBD2 (6 bases). CDR3 nucleotides: TGTGCCAGCGCCGCCGGAGGGGCCGGGGAGCTGTTTTTT. The encoded protein is CASAAGGAGELFF.